Presented here are 18 T cell receptor beta chains from one specimen sequenced in a study of blood T cell repertoires in COVID-19. Repertoires were generated with immunoSEQ multiplex PCR, while TCRdb's copy carries only in-frame clones and drops some. This table has over 400,000 clones, around 85% appearing once. What was sequenced was peripheral blood. These receptors originate from a human donor in a cohort sampled during active COVID-19.

The chain couples TRBV27 to TRBJ2-7; TRBD1 agrees at 7 bases. Germline-derived CDR1 and CDR2 are MNHEY and SMNVEV (reference sequence). V lost 4 bases, J lost 4 bases, and 7 bases stayed unmatched. The CDR3 has 14 residues. The CDR3 is CASSSTGTAYEQYF. The CDR3 DNA is TGTGCCAGCAGTTCCACCGGGACAGCTTACGAGCAGTACTTC.

This clone was seen a handful of times. The chain couples TRBV30 to TRBJ2-1; 12 bases line up with TRBD2. The trim removed 2 bases at V and 6 bases at J, leaving 14 bases unmatched. CDR3 size: 18 residues. Germline V CDR1 and CDR2: GTSNPN, SVGIG (reference sequence). Written as DNA, the CDR3 is TGTGCCTGGAGTACAGGGACAACCGGGACTAGCGGGCCCAATGAGCAGTTCTTC. This sequence encodes CAWSTGTTGTSGPNEQFF.

The rearrangement links TRBV3-1 (or the pseudogene TRBV3-2) to TRBJ2-5, with TRBD1 matching 8 bases. The CDR3 consists of 14 residues. Germline V gives CDR1 LGHDT, CDR2 YNNKEL (reference sequence). The junction had 9 bases not matched to a gene; V was cut back by 7 bases and J by 5 bases. CDR3 in amino acids: CASTTDRALETQYF. CDR3 sequence (DNA): TGTGCCAGCACCACGGACAGGGCCCTCGAGACCCAGTACTTC.

This chain joins TRBV4-1 and TRBJ1-2; 7 bases fit TRBD1. After removal of 4 bases from V and 4 bases from J, the junction contained 6 bases not matched to a gene. The CDR3 extends over 14 amino acids. Germline V CDR1 and CDR2: MGHRA, YSYEKL. The DNA for the CDR3 is TGCGCCAGCAGCCCCACCGGGACAGCCTATGGCTACACCTTC. Translation: CASSPTGTAYGYTF.

The rearrangement links TRBV6-5 to TRBJ1-6, with 7 bases that match TRBD1. Germline V gives CDR1 MNHEY, CDR2 SVGAGI. V lost 5 bases to trimming and J lost 7 bases; unmatched junction nucleotides: 5. The CDR3 loop spans 14 amino acids. The CDR3 region is CASSRDSLNSPLHF. CDR3 DNA sequence: TGTGCCAGCAGTCGGGACAGTTTGAATTCACCCCTCCACTTT.

This clone has a single count. The rearrangement uses TRBV6-1 and TRBJ2-1; D may be TRBD2 (6 bases). There are 15 residues in the CDR3. Germline CDR1 and CDR2: MNHNS and SASEGT. Trimming left V 2 bases short and J 10 bases short, with 18 bases between. CDR3 sequence: CASSEPESWAGEQFF. CDR3 coding DNA: TGTGCCAGCAGTGAACCGGAGTCCTGGGCGGGGGAGCAGTTCTTC.

The rearrangement links TRBV7-2 to TRBJ1-2; 8 positions agree with TRBD1. Losses at the gene ends were 5 bases for V and 7 bases for J; bases not matched to a gene: 12. Germline values: CDR1 SGHTA, CDR2 FQGNSA. The CDR3 is 15 residues long. The CDR3 sequence: CASSQGTGGDRGYTF. The CDR3 region has the DNA TGTGCCAGCAGCCAAGGAACAGGGGGGGATCGTGGCTACACCTTC.

This clone was counted once. The chain recombines TRBV4-2 with TRBJ2-7; D possibly corresponds to TRBD1 (5 bases). Germline V gives CDR1 LGHNA, CDR2 YNFKEQ. V dropped 6 bases and J dropped 2 bases, with 20 bases sitting between them. This CDR3 comprises 16 residues. CDR3 sequence (DNA): TGTGCCAGCAGTAAGGGGCCCGTCTCCGTTCCCTACGAGCAGTACTTC. This translates into CASSKGPVSVPYEQYF.

The chain combines TRBV29-1 with TRBJ1-1; 7 nucleotides agree with TRBD1. The CDR3 contains 14 residues. J gave up 5 bases and V 4 bases, and 10 bases lay outside the gene matches. Germline CDR1 reads SQVTM; CDR2 reads ANQGSEA. The CDR3 spells CSVVKGGRRTEAFF. The CDR3 region has the DNA TGCAGCGTTGTTAAAGGGGGCCGGAGGACTGAAGCTTTCTTT.

This clone was seen a handful of times. This chain connects TRBV5-4 to TRBJ2-2, with 12 bases aligning to TRBD1. The CDR3 contains 17 residues. V shed 5 bases and J 5 bases; nucleotides not matched to a gene: 10. The germline CDR1 and CDR2 sequences are SGHNT and YYREEE (reference sequence). The CDR3 is CASSFPRDRGRTGELFF. For the CDR3, the DNA is TGTGCCAGCAGTTTTCCCCGGGACAGGGGGCGGACCGGGGAGCTGTTTTTT.

The chain combines TRBV28 with TRBJ1-5, with D possibly being TRBD1 (6 bases). There are 14 residues in the CDR3. Looked up from germline, CDR1 is MDHEN and CDR2 is SYDVKM. Deletions cut 5 bases from V and 3 bases from J, with 11 bases between. The CDR3 is CASSQQGNNQPQHF. The CDR3 DNA sequence: TGTGCCAGCAGTCAACAGGGTAACAATCAGCCCCAGCATTTT.

The J gene is TRBJ2-4, the V gene TRBV11-2, with 7 bases lining up with TRBD1. Unmatched junction bases numbered 10, after V lost 1 base and J lost 1 base. CDR3 length: 18 residues. Germline lookup yields CDR1 SGHAT and CDR2 FQNNGV. DNA for the CDR3: TGTGCCAGCAGCTTAGTAATGCAAGGGGGCCTGGCCAAAAACATTCAGTACTTC. Amino acid sequence: CASSLVMQGGLAKNIQYF.

The rearrangement links TRBV2 to TRBJ2-3, with D maybe TRBD2 (6 bases). The CDR3 totals 14 residues. CDR1 and CDR2 from the germline V gene are SNHLY and FYNNEI. V was cut by 3 bases and J by 6 bases, with 13 bases left in between. In DNA form, the CDR3 reads TGTGCCAGCAGTGACCTGGGGAGCGGGGATACGCAGTATTTT. Its translation: CASSDLGSGDTQYF.

DNA of the CDR3: TGTGCCAGCAGTGTACTAGCGAATGGTTTCAATGAGCAGTTCTTC. The encoded protein is CASSVLANGFNEQFF. This sequence joins TRBV6-2 or TRBV6-3 and TRBJ2-1; 7 bases align to TRBD2. The germline V gene encodes CDR1 MNHEY and CDR2 SVGEGT. This CDR3 is 15 amino acids long. Trimming cost V 5 bases and J 6 bases; bases outside gene matches: 10.

The chain carries TRBV11-3 and TRBJ1-1; D gene ambiguous. Germline CDR1 and CDR2: SGHNT and YENEEA. The V gene lost 0 bases and the J gene lost 2 bases, with 7 bases spanning the gap. The CDR3 runs to 14 residues. The CDR3: CASSLDGGNTEAFF. The CDR3, as DNA: TGTGCCAGCAGCTTAGATGGAGGAAACACTGAAGCTTTCTTT.

This chain links TRBV19 with TRBJ2-3; TRBD1 matches at 8 bases. V lost 2 bases, J lost 4 bases, and 5 bases stayed unmatched. Germline V lookup: CDR1 LNHDA, CDR2 SQIVND (reference sequence). The CDR3 length is 15 residues. CDR3 protein: CASSIRQGLSDTQYF. CDR3 sequence (DNA): TGTGCCAGTAGTATAAGACAGGGGTTGTCAGATACGCAGTATTTT.

The chain recombines TRBV5-1 with TRBJ2-3, with 12 bases fitting TRBD2. This CDR3 region has 16 residues. Germline lookup yields CDR1 SGHRS and CDR2 YFSETQ. After removal of 4 bases from V and 5 bases from J, the junction contained 8 bases not matched to a gene. CDR3 loop: CASSRRLAGAGDTQYF. CDR3 in DNA: TGCGCCAGCAGCCGCAGACTAGCGGGAGCCGGAGATACGCAGTATTTT. The full variable domain, its missing parts supplied by reference TRBV5-1 and TRBJ2-3, is KAGVTQTPRYLIKTRGQQVTLSCSPISGHRSVSWYQQTPGQGLQFLFEYFSETQRNKGNFPGRFSGRQFSNSRSEMNVSTLELGDSALYLCASSRRLAGAGDTQYFGPGTRLTVL.

The chain links TRBV29-1 to TRBJ1-1; D is ambiguous. V lost 6 bases, J lost 2 bases, and 13 bases lay in between. This CDR3 is built from 13 residues. CDR1 and CDR2 (germline): SQVTM, ANQGSEA. This chain's CDR3 is CSVATGINTEAFF. CDR3 nucleotide sequence: TGCAGCGTGGCAACCGGGATCAACACTGAAGCTTTCTTT.